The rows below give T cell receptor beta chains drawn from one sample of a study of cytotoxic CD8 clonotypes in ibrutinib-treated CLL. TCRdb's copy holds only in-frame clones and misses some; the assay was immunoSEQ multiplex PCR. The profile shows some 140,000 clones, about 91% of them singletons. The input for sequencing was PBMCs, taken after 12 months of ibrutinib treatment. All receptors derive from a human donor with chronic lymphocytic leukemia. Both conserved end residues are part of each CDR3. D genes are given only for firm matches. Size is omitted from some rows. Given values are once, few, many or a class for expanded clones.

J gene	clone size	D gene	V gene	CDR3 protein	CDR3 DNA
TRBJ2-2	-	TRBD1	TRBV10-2	CASSESGTGTIGTGELFF	TGCGCCAGCAGTGAGAGTGGGACAGGGACCATCGGGACCGGGGAGCTGTTTTTT
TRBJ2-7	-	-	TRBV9	CASSFRLDYEQYF	TGTGCCAGCAGCTTTAGACTCGACTACGAGCAGTACTTC
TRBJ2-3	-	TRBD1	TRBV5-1	CASSLGTGATDTQYF	TGCGCCAGCAGCCTAGGGACAGGGGCCACAGATACGCAGTATTTT
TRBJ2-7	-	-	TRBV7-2	CASSPAGSSSYEQYF	TGTGCCAGCAGCCCGGCCGGGAGTAGTTCCTACGAGCAGTACTTC
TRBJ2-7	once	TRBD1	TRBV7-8	CASSAFPGTAYEQYF	TGTGCCAGCAGCGCATTTCCCGGGACAGCCTACGAGCAGTACTTC
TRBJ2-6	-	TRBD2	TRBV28	CASSLYLAGGGANVLTF	TGTGCCAGCAGTTTGTACCTAGCGGGAGGTGGGGCCAACGTCCTGACTTTC
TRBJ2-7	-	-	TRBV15	CATSRDHSYEQYF	TGTGCCACCAGCAGAGACCACTCCTACGAGCAGTACTTC
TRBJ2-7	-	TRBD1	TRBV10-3	CAIPGQGSEQYF	TGTGCCATCCCGGGACAGGGGTCCGAGCAGTACTTC
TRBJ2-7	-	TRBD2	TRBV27	CASSFGTGLAGSEQYF	TGTGCCAGCAGTTTTGGGACCGGACTAGCGGGAAGCGAGCAGTACTTC
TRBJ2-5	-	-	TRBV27	CASSLDSRRVETQYF	TGTGCCAGCAGTTTAGACAGCCGTCGGGTGGAGACCCAGTACTTC
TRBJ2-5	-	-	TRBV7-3	CASSRQAQETQYF	TGTGCCAGCAGCCGACAGGCCCAAGAGACCCAGTACTTC
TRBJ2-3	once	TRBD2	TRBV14	CASSRRTSGSPTDTQYF	TGTGCCAGCAGCCGGCGGACTAGCGGGAGCCCCACAGATACGCAGTATTTT
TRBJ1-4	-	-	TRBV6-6	CASSRSFNEKLFF	TGTGCCAGCAGCCGAAGTTTTAATGAAAAACTGTTTTTT
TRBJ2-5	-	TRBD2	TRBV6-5	CASSYWRGKETQYF	TGTGCCAGCAGTTACTGGCGGGGGAAAGAGACCCAGTACTTC
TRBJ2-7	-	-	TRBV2	CASSEEKGGLGEQYF	TGTGCCAGCAGTGAAGAGAAGGGTGGGTTAGGCGAGCAGTACTTC
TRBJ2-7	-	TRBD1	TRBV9	CASSVEGQGSYEQYF	TGTGCCAGCAGCGTAGAGGGACAGGGGAGCTACGAGCAGTACTTC
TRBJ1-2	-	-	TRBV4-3	CASSQDTGQVGGYTF	TGCGCCAGCAGCCAAGACACGGGGCAGGTGGGCGGCTACACCTTC
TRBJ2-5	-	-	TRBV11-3	CASSLPGPRQPRGETQYF	TGTGCCAGCAGCTTACCGGGTCCCAGGCAGCCGAGGGGAGAGACCCAGTACTTC
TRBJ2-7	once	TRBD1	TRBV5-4	CASSLVRTGGEQYF	TGTGCCAGCAGCTTGGTCAGGACAGGGGGGGAGCAGTACTTC
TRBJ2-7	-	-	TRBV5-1	CASSLAGGVQHEQYF	TGCGCCAGCAGCTTGGCCGGCGGGGTCCAACACGAGCAGTACTTC
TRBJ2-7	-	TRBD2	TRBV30	CAWVTSGSSEQYF	TGTGCCTGGGTGACTAGCGGGAGTAGCGAGCAGTACTTC
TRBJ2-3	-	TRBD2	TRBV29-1	CSVRLAEISTDTQYF	TGCAGCGTGAGACTAGCAGAGATTTCCACAGATACGCAGTATTTT
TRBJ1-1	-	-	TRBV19	CASSVKERGTEAFF	TGTGCCAGTAGTGTTAAGGAGAGGGGCACTGAAGCTTTCTTT
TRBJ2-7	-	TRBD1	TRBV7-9	CASSDHAQGSSYEQYF	TGTGCCAGCAGCGACCACGCACAGGGGAGCTCCTACGAGCAGTACTTC
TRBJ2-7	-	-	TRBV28	CASRLMTGSNEQYF	TGTGCCAGCCGCCTCATGACAGGTTCCAACGAGCAGTACTTC
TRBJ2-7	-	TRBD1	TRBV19	CASSIADRAALGEQYF	TGTGCCAGTAGTATAGCTGACAGGGCCGCCCTAGGCGAGCAGTACTTC
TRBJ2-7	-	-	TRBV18	CASSPGGPSYEQYF	TGTGCCAGCTCACCGGGGGGGCCGTCCTACGAGCAGTACTTC
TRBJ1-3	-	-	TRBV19	CASSIGNDGNTIYF	TGTGCCAGTAGTATAGGAAATGACGGAAACACCATATATTTT
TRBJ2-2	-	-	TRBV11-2	CASRGTRNTGELFF	TGTGCCAGCAGGGGGACAAGGAACACCGGGGAGCTGTTTTTT
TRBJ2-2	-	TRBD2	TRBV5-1	CASSPQGGAGVMWAGELFF	TGCGCCAGCAGCCCCCAGGGTGGAGCGGGAGTTATGTGGGCCGGGGAGCTGTTTTTT
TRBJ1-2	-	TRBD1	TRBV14	CASSQVDRGYGYTF	TGTGCCAGCAGCCAAGTCGACAGGGGCTATGGCTACACCTTC
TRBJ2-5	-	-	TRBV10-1	CASSDGQGGGETQYF	TGCGCCAGCAGTGATGGTCAGGGGGGTGGAGAGACCCAGTACTTC
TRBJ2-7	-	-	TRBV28	CASLTGGSYEQYF	TGTGCCAGCTTGACAGGAGGGTCCTACGAGCAGTACTTC
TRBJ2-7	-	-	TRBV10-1	CASSETQRAAYEQYF	TGCGCCAGCAGTGAGACCCAGCGGGCGGCCTACGAGCAGTACTTC
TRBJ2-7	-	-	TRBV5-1	CASSLQWGAAEDEQYF	TGCGCCAGCAGCCTCCAATGGGGGGCGGCTGAAGACGAGCAGTACTTC
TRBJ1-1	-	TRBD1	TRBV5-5	CASSLMPAGGTEAFF	TGTGCCAGCAGCTTGATGCCGGCAGGGGGCACTGAAGCTTTCTTT
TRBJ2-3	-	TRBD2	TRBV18	CASSPAGTRAGDTQYF	TGTGCCAGCTCACCGGCCGGGACTAGGGCTGGAGATACGCAGTATTTT
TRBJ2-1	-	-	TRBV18	CASSPGSAYNEQFF	TGTGCCAGCTCACCAGGGTCAGCGTACAATGAGCAGTTCTTC
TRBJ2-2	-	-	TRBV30	CAWSPGGGTGELFF	TGTGCCTGGAGTCCCGGGGGAGGCACCGGGGAGCTGTTTTTT
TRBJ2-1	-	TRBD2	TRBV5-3	CARSLEPGLAPPTVGNEQFF	TGTGCCAGAAGCTTGGAACCCGGACTAGCGCCACCGACAGTGGGGAATGAGCAGTTCTTC
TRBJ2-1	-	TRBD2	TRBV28	CASSDWGLAGFNEQFF	TGTGCCAGCAGTGATTGGGGACTAGCGGGATTCAATGAGCAGTTCTTC
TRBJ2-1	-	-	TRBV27	CASSLAAYNEQFF	TGTGCCAGCAGTTTAGCGGCCTACAATGAGCAGTTCTTC
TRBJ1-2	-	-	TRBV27	CASSLAGGGGYTF	TGTGCCAGCAGTTTGGCGGGGGGCGGTGGCTACACCTTC
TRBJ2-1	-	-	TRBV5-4	CASSIGGHLQGNEQFF	TGTGCCAGCAGCATCGGGGGTCATCTCCAAGGCAATGAGCAGTTCTTC
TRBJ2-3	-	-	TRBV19	CASSLRLGPGGTDTQYF	TGTGCCAGTAGTCTTAGACTAGGCCCGGGGGGCACAGATACGCAGTATTTT
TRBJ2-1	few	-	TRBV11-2	CASSLPGAYNEQFF	TGTGCCAGCAGCTTGCCCGGAGCCTACAATGAGCAGTTCTTC